This is a list of T cell receptor beta chains from one sample in a study of blood T cell repertoires in COVID-19. Repertoires were generated with immunoSEQ multiplex PCR, while TCRdb's copy carries only in-frame clones and drops some. The sample contains over 150,000 clones, 80% of which appear only once. Sequencing was carried out using PBMCs or T cells enriched from blood (not recorded which). The receptors were gathered from a woman aged 55 to 70 who had recovered from COVID-19. Both conserved end residues are part of each CDR3. A D gene is named only where the DNA matches it firmly. Some rows have no size entry. The others give once, few or many, or a class for an expanded clone.

14	TRBJ2-5	TRBV5-8	-	-	TGTGCCAGCAGCTTGGGACAGTTGGGGGAGACCCAGTACTTC	CASSLGQLGETQYF
12	TRBJ1-1	TRBV6-5	-	-	TGTGCCACCCCCCCAGGGGCGCCTGAAGCTTTCTTT	CATPPGAPEAFF
13	TRBJ2-5	TRBV18	-	-	TGTGCCAGCTCCGGGGGAGTCCAAGAGACCCAGTACTTC	CASSGGVQETQYF
14	TRBJ2-7	TRBV25-1	-	-	TGTGCCAGCAGTGACTCCAGGGTTTTAGGCGAGCAGTACTTC	CASSDSRVLGEQYF
15	TRBJ1-2	TRBV5-8	TRBD1	once	TGTGCCAGCAAACCAGGACAGGGGATTAACTATGGCTACACCTTC	CASKPGQGINYGYTF
16	TRBJ2-1	TRBV2	TRBD1	few	TGTGCCAGCACGGGACAGCCTAAGAGCTCCTACAATGAGCAGTTCTTC	CASTGQPKSSYNEQFF
13	TRBJ2-3	TRBV6-1	TRBD2	-	TGTGCCAGCAGTGAAATAGGGCTTACTAGCGGATATTTT	CASSEIGLTSGYF
14	TRBJ2-1	TRBV10-3	TRBD1	-	TGTGCCATCAGCCAGGGGGTGACCTACAATGAGCAGTTCTTC	CAISQGVTYNEQFF
15	TRBJ1-1	TRBV19	TRBD1	-	TGTGCCAGTAGTAAACGATCCGGGACAGGGGTTGAAGCTTTCTTT	CASSKRSGTGVEAFF
15	TRBJ2-3	TRBV3-1/TRBV3-2	-	-	TGTGCCAGCAGCCAAGTACGGGGGGCTTCAGATACGCAGTATTTT	CASSQVRGASDTQYF
15	TRBJ1-2	TRBV4-1	-	once	TGCGCCAGCAGCCACCTGGTGGCAGGGGACTATGGCTACACCTTC	CASSHLVAGDYGYTF
14	TRBJ1-5	TRBV10-3	-	-	TGTGCCATCAGTGAGTCGACACAGGCTGGTCCCCAGCATTTT	CAISESTQAGPQHF
14	TRBJ2-2	TRBV10-3	TRBD2	few	TGTGCCATCAGTGACGGGGGGGACACCGGGGAGCTGTTTTTT	CAISDGGDTGELFF
15	TRBJ2-3	TRBV30	TRBD1	few	TGTGCCTGGAGGACAGGGGGCCGGAGCACAGATACGCAGTATTTT	CAWRTGGRSTDTQYF
15	TRBJ2-1	TRBV5-6	-	-	TGTGCCAGCAGTACCAGACCGGGGTTTTACAATGAGCAGTTCTTC	CASSTRPGFYNEQFF
14	TRBJ2-2	TRBV25-1	-	-	TGTGCCAGCAGTCCAAGTGCGGACACCGGGGAGCTGTTTTTT	CASSPSADTGELFF
14	TRBJ2-1	TRBV4-1	TRBD1	-	TGCGCCAGCTCCGGGACAGTGGGATTTGGTGAGCAGTTCTTC	CASSGTVGFGEQFF
14	TRBJ1-5	TRBV19	TRBD1	-	TGTGCCAGTAGCGGGACAGGTAGCAATCAGCCCCAGCATTTT	CASSGTGSNQPQHF
13	TRBJ1-1	TRBV5-4	TRBD1	-	TGTGCCAGCAGCTTGACAGGGGACACTGAAGCTTTCTTT	CASSLTGDTEAFF
14	TRBJ1-1	TRBV9	TRBD1	-	TGTGCCAGCAGCCCCCGACAGGGGGACACTGAAGCTTTCTTT	CASSPRQGDTEAFF
16	TRBJ2-1	TRBV10-3	TRBD2	once	TGTGCCATCAGTGGAAACGCGGGGGGCACCTACAATGAGCAGTTCTTC	CAISGNAGGTYNEQFF
14	TRBJ2-4	TRBV5-1	-	-	TGCGCCAGCAGCTTGGGTGCAGTGGAAAACATTCAGTACTTC	CASSLGAVENIQYF
16	TRBJ2-3	TRBV5-6	TRBD1	-	TGTGCCAGCAGGGTACTCACAGGGGATGAGGCAGATACGCAGTATTTT	CASRVLTGDEADTQYF
16	TRBJ2-2	TRBV9	-	-	TGTGCCAGCAGCGGTACAGGGTTTTTTAATACCGGGGAGCTGTTTTTT	CASSGTGFFNTGELFF
14	TRBJ2-7	TRBV5-4	-	-	TGTGCCAGCAGCTTTCCCCCCTTCTCCTACGAGCAGTACTTC	CASSFPPFSYEQYF
12	TRBJ1-2	TRBV4-1	-	-	TGCGCCAGCAGCCAAGTAGCACCCCCCTTGACCTTC	CASSQVAPPLTF
17	TRBJ2-3	TRBV27	TRBD2	-	TGTGCCAGCAGTTGGCTAGCGGGGGGGTTTAGCACAGATACGCAGTATTTT	CASSWLAGGFSTDTQYF
15	TRBJ2-1	TRBV19	TRBD1	-	TGTGCCAGTAGTATGGGGACAGGGGGCAGGAATGAGCAGTTCTTC	CASSMGTGGRNEQFF
16	TRBJ2-3	TRBV27	TRBD2	-	TGTGCCAGCAGTTGGGCTCTAGCGGGGGCCACAGATACGCAGTATTTT	CASSWALAGATDTQYF
16	TRBJ1-2	TRBV21-1	-	-	TGTGCCAGCAGCAAATATCAGGAGGGGGCGCCGGGTGGCTACACCTTC	CASSKYQEGAPGGYTF
14	TRBJ1-4	TRBV25-1	-	-	TGTGCCAGCAGTGAATGGAGGGAGGGTGAAAAACTGTTTTTT	CASSEWREGEKLFF
14	TRBJ2-5	TRBV27	TRBD1	-	TGTGCCAGCAGTCTTGGGACAGGGAGGCAGACCCAGTACTTC	CASSLGTGRQTQYF
13	TRBJ1-3	TRBV6-5	TRBD1	few	TGTGCCAGCCTAGACAGGGCTGGAAACACCATATATTTT	CASLDRAGNTIYF
14	TRBJ2-3	TRBV10-3	-	-	TGTGCCATCTACGGGGGGCCCGGCACAGATACGCAGTATTTT	CAIYGGPGTDTQYF
13	TRBJ1-1	TRBV29-1	TRBD1	-	TGCAGCGCCACAACAGGGGGGGACACTGAAGCTTTCTTT	CSATTGGDTEAFF
15	TRBJ1-1	TRBV5-1	TRBD1	-	TGCGCCAGCAGCTTGGCCACAGGGGATATCGGTGAAGCTTTCTTT	CASSLATGDIGEAFF
15	TRBJ2-1	TRBV5-8	TRBD2	-	TGTGCCAGCAGCTTTCAGCGGGGGCGGTACAATGAGCAGTTCTTC	CASSFQRGRYNEQFF
14	TRBJ2-7	TRBV7-2	-	once	TGTGCCAGCAGCTTAGCGGGGCCCTCCTACGAGCAGTACTTC	CASSLAGPSYEQYF
15	TRBJ2-7	TRBV5-4	TRBD1	once	TGTGCCAGCAGCAACCGGGACAGGGCATCCTACGAGCAGTACTTC	CASSNRDRASYEQYF
14	TRBJ1-6	TRBV2	TRBD1	-	TGTGCCACCAGAGGCCCAGGGGGCTTTTCACCCCTCCACTTT	CATRGPGGFSPLHF
13	TRBJ1-4	TRBV27	-	-	TGTGCCAGCAGTGGGGGGGTGAAAGAAAAACTGTTTTTT	CASSGGVKEKLFF
14	TRBJ1-1	TRBV9	-	-	TGTGCCAGCAGCGCCCGGGGGGGGGCCCTTGAAGCTTTCTTT	CASSARGGALEAFF
17	TRBJ1-3	TRBV7-2	-	-	TGTGCCAGCAGCTTAGGGGGAGGTGGGGGACCGGGAAACACCATATATTTT	CASSLGGGGGPGNTIYF
15	TRBJ1-1	TRBV18	-	-	TGTGCCAGCTCACCGGATGAGGGAGTGGTGGGTGAAGCTTTCTTT	CASSPDEGVVGEAFF
14	TRBJ1-1	TRBV10-2	TRBD1	-	TGCGCCAGCAGCGGACAGGGGACGAACACTGAAGCTTTCTTT	CASSGQGTNTEAFF
22	TRBJ2-7	TRBV21-1	-	-	TGTGCCAGCAGCATGTCCGGCCCTCGTTTCCCGCGGTTGATCTTGATGGGCTACGAGCAGTACTTC	CASSMSGPRFPRLILMGYEQYF
14	TRBJ1-1	TRBV7-2	-	-	TGTGCCAGCAGAATTGGGACTGCGAACACTGAAGCTTTCTTT	CASRIGTANTEAFF
13	TRBJ2-7	TRBV10-1	TRBD1	-	TGCGCCAGCAGTTCCGGGACAGGCTACGAGCAGTACTTC	CASSSGTGYEQYF
12	TRBJ1-2	TRBV6-5	-	-	TGTGCCAGCTCGGGGTCTAACTATGGCTACACCTTC	CASSGSNYGYTF
14	TRBJ2-5	TRBV27	TRBD2	few	TGTGCCAGCGCCTTTCTCGGGGGGGGAGAGACCCAGTACTTC	CASAFLGGGETQYF
13	TRBJ1-2	TRBV6-6	-	few	TGTGCCAGCAGTTACTCTAACAGGGATGGCTACACCTTC	CASSYSNRDGYTF
11	TRBJ2-1	TRBV12-3/TRBV12-4	-	few	TGTGCCAGCAGCCGCTACAATGAGCAGTTCTTC	CASSRYNEQFF
11	TRBJ2-7	TRBV20-1	-	-	TGCAGTGCTCTCCGGGGCTACGAGCAGTACTTC	CSALRGYEQYF
11	TRBJ2-7	TRBV5-1	-	-	TGCGCCAGCAGTCAGAACTACGAGCAGTACTTC	CASSQNYEQYF
15	TRBJ1-1	TRBV30	TRBD1	-	TGTGCCTGGAGGGCCGGGACAGCAATTAACACTGAAGCTTTCTTT	CAWRAGTAINTEAFF